The 30 T cell receptor beta chains in this list originate from one sample, sequenced in a study of blood T cell repertoires in COVID-19. Sequencing was performed with immunoSEQ multiplex PCR; in TCRdb, only in-frame clones are kept and a portion is missing. The top ten clones hold 5.3% of a sample with over 60,000 clones, 90% of them seen once. Sequenced input: peripheral blood. All receptors come from a man in his fifties or sixties with acute or convalescent COVID-19.

By its share, this clone is medium-sized. The genes are TRBV5-4 and TRBJ2-5; TRBD2 matches 7 bases. Germline assignment: CDR1 SGHNT and CDR2 YYREEE (reference sequence). Unmatched junction bases numbered 4, after V lost 1 base and J lost 1 base. There are 15 residues in the CDR3. The CDR3 bases are TGTGCCAGCAGCTTGAACGGGAGGACCCAAGAGACCCAGTACTTC. It encodes CASSLNGRTQETQYF. The whole variable domain, remainder taken from reference TRBV5-4 and TRBJ2-5, is ETGVTQSPTHLIKTRGQQVTLRCSSQSGHNTVSWYQQALGQGPQFIFQYYREEENGRGNFPPRFSGLQFPNYSSELNVNALELDDSALYLCASSLNGRTQETQYFGPGTRLLVL.

Written as DNA, the CDR3 is TGTGCCAGCAGCGTCTTACCAGGGCCAGGAAACACCATATATTTT. The encoded protein is CASSVLPGPGNTIYF. V gene TRBV7-7 combines with J gene TRBJ1-3; a weak D match, TRBD1 (5 bases). In germline, CDR1 is SSHAT, CDR2 FNYEAQ (reference sequence). This CDR3 comprises 15 residues. The germline V and J ends were trimmed by 5 bases and 4 bases, with 15 bases remaining between them.

This clone has just one count. This chain links TRBV30 with TRBJ2-2; 7 positions agree with TRBD2. This CDR3 comprises 14 residues. CDR1 and CDR2 (germline): GTSNPN, SVGIG (reference sequence). After removal of 2 bases from V and 1 base from J, the junction contained 1 base not matched to a gene. The CDR3 DNA reads as TGTGCCTGGAGTTCGGGGGGGAACACCGGGGAGCTGTTTTTT. This translates into CAWSSGGNTGELFF. Supplemented by reference TRBV30 and TRBJ2-2, the full variable domain reads SQTIHQWPATLVQPVGSPLSLECTVEGTSNPNLYWYRQAAGRGLQLLFYSVGIGQISSEVPQNLSASRPQDRQFILSSKKLLLSDSGFYLCAWSSGGNTGELFFGEGSRLTVL.

J is TRBJ2-7 and V is TRBV11-2, with 7 bases lining up with TRBD2. CDR3 length: 13 amino acids. Germline V lookup: CDR1 SGHAT, CDR2 FQNNGV. V lost 8 bases, J lost 4 bases, and 8 bases stayed unmatched. CDR3 DNA sequence: TGTGCCAGCCGAGGACTAGGACTGTACGAGCAGTACTTC. Encoded protein: CASRGLGLYEQYF.

This clone was picked up one time. V is TRBV11-2 and J is TRBJ2-3; 8 bases are a match to TRBD1. Trimming cost V 1 base and J 3 bases; bases outside gene matches: 0. Germline CDR1 reads SGHAT; CDR2 reads FQNNGV. This CDR3 has 14 amino acids. CDR3 sequence: CASSLGTGTDTQYF. The CDR3 bases are TGTGCCAGCAGCTTAGGGACAGGGACAGATACGCAGTATTTT.

The chain links TRBV15 to TRBJ1-2; 7 bases map to TRBD1. The CDR3 has 15 residues. The J segment lost 5 bases and the V segment lost 0 bases, leaving 6 bases of the junction unmatched. CDR1 and CDR2 (germline): LNHNV, YYDKDF (reference sequence). Here the CDR3 DNA reads TGTGCCACCAGCAGAGACCGGGACAGAGAGTATGGCTACACCTTC. It is translated as CATSRDRDREYGYTF.

This chain uses TRBV30 with TRBJ2-7, with TRBD1 matching over 8 bases. CDR1 GTSNPN and CDR2 SVGIG come from the germline V gene (reference sequence). The CDR3 is made up of 14 amino acids. After removal of 1 base from V and 7 bases from J, the junction contained 9 bases not matched to a gene. Written as DNA, the CDR3 is TGTGCCTGGAGTGCCTGGACAGGGACGGGGGAGCAGTACTTC. Its translation is CAWSAWTGTGEQYF.

The rearrangement uses TRBV5-5 and TRBJ2-5, with 7 bases fitting TRBD1. Germline V lookup: CDR1 SGHKS, CDR2 YYEKEE (reference sequence). The J segment lost 5 bases and the V segment lost 4 bases, leaving 11 bases of the junction unmatched. CDR3 length: 15 amino acids. The CDR3 bases are TGTGCCAGCAGCCCCGGTGACAGGGTGAGGGAGACCCAGTACTTC. This encodes CASSPGDRVRETQYF.

The chain couples TRBV6-1 to TRBJ2-7; TRBD2 matches 10 bases. V lost 0 bases to trimming and J lost 2 bases; unmatched junction nucleotides: 10. The CDR3 extends over 18 amino acids. Germline V lookup: CDR1 MNHNS, CDR2 SASEGT. The CDR3: CASSEAVLAGDSTYEQYF. CDR3 DNA: TGTGCCAGCAGTGAAGCCGTGCTAGCGGGAGATTCTACCTACGAGCAGTACTTC.

This clone was seen only a few times. This rearrangement joins TRBV16 to TRBJ2-7, with 8 bases identical to TRBD2. The germline CDR1 and CDR2 sequences are KGHSY and FQNENV. V dropped 1 base and J dropped 2; count of bases not matched to a gene: 4. The CDR3 sequence is 15 residues long. CDR3 amino acids: CASSQLAGGTYEQYF. The CDR3 DNA sequence: TGTGCCAGCAGCCAATTGGCGGGAGGAACCTACGAGCAGTACTTC.

V is TRBV21-1 and J is TRBJ2-7; TRBD1, the table's D call, lacks a check against the DNA. TRBV21-1 is annotated as a pseudogene. The CDR3 runs 15 residues. The CDR3 loop reads CASSTRGPVYYEQYF. The CDR3 coding sequence is TGTGCCAGCAGCACCAGGGGACCAGTTTACTACGAGCAGTACTTC.

The rearrangement uses TRBV28 and TRBJ1-1, with 8 bases aligning to TRBD1. The CDR3 totals 16 residues. The trim removed 4 bases at V and 0 bases at J, leaving 7 bases unmatched. From germline, CDR1 is MDHEN and CDR2 SYDVKM. The CDR3: CASSSGTGVMNTEAFF. In DNA, the CDR3 is TGTGCCAGCAGTTCCGGGACAGGCGTCATGAACACTGAAGCTTTCTTT.

This clone was seen only once. The chain has TRBV29-1 and TRBJ2-2; TRBD2 aligns across 8 bases. This CDR3 has 16 residues. Trimming cost V 4 bases and J 1 base; bases outside gene matches: 8. Germline CDR1 is SQVTM and CDR2 is ANQGSEA. The CDR3 sequence: CSVVLAGKLNTGELFF. CDR3 coding DNA: TGCAGCGTTGTCCTAGCGGGCAAATTGAACACCGGGGAGCTGTTTTTT.

The chain has TRBV27 and TRBJ1-2; 7 nucleotides align to TRBD1. This CDR3 contains 13 residues. CDR1 is MNHEY and CDR2 is SMNVEV in the germline V gene (reference sequence). Losses at the gene ends were 5 bases for V and 5 bases for J; bases not matched to a gene: 5. The CDR3 nucleotides are TGTGCCAGCAGTCCGGCAGGGGGGTATGGCTACACCTTC. It specifies CASSPAGGYGYTF.

This chain uses TRBV19 with TRBJ1-6; D ambiguous. V was pared by 3 bases and J by 15 bases, with 9 bases between. The CDR3 runs 11 residues. Looked up from germline, CDR1 is LNHDA and CDR2 is SQIVND (reference sequence). The CDR3 spells CASSIAGSLHF. In DNA form, the CDR3 reads TGTGCCAGTAGTATCGCGGGGAGCCTCCACTTT.

This clone was counted once. V usage is TRBV2 and J usage is TRBJ2-3; D gene uncertain. V was pared by 8 bases and J by 8 bases, with 14 bases between. The CDR3 spans 12 residues. Per germline, CDR1 SNHLY and CDR2 FYNNEI. CDR3 sequence: CASPSSSGTQYF. CDR3 DNA: TGTGCCAGCCCTTCCTCTAGTGGTACGCAGTATTTT.

The chain recombines TRBV6-5 with TRBJ2-7; tentatively, D is TRBD2 (5 bases). Germline V gene sequence: CDR1 MNHEY, CDR2 SVGAGI. V gave up 8 bases and J gave up 3 bases, with 11 bases separating them. CDR3 length equals 12 residues. CDR3 sequence reads: CASGKGVYEQYF. The CDR3 region has the DNA TGTGCCAGCGGTAAGGGAGTCTACGAGCAGTACTTC.

This chain joins TRBV6-5 and TRBJ1-1; D not certain. The CDR3 extends over 14 amino acids. V lost 5 bases and J lost 5, with 15 bases in between. Germline assignment: CDR1 MNHEY and CDR2 SVGAGI. The CDR3 region has the DNA TGTGCCAGCAGTCCGGTTCTGCCCCCGACTGAAGCTTTCTTT. It is translated as CASSPVLPPTEAFF.

The genes are TRBV12-5 and TRBJ1-4, with D possibly matching TRBD1 (6 bases). V lost 5 bases to trimming and J lost 7 bases, with 17 bases between them. Germline assignment: CDR1 LGHNT and CDR2 FRNRAP. This CDR3 comprises 15 residues. CDR3 DNA: TGTGCTAGTGGTCCCCCCGGACAGTTTGTTGAAAAACTGTTTTTT. It is translated as CASGPPGQFVEKLFF.

This sequence joins TRBV6-5 and TRBJ1-5; D is uncertain. This CDR3 contains 12 residues. Looked up from germline, CDR1 is MNHEY and CDR2 is SVGAGI. The V and J ends lost 5 bases and 6 bases respectively, with 8 bases between them. DNA for the CDR3: TGTGCCAGCAGTACGGTCCCTCAGCCCCAGCATTTT. Translation gives CASSTVPQPQHF.

The chain links TRBV7-6 to TRBJ2-7; D is perhaps TRBD2 (5 bases). The germline CDR1 and CDR2 sequences are SGHVS and FNYEAQ. The ends were cut back, 4 bases at V and 3 bases at J, with 16 bases in the middle. The CDR3 has 15 amino acids. CDR3 nucleotides: TGTGCCAGCAGCTCGAGGCTACGGGATGGCTACGAGCAGTACTTC. Translating gives CASSSRLRDGYEQYF. The full variable domain, completed using reference TRBV7-6 and TRBJ2-7, is GAGVSQSPRYKVTKRGQDVALRCDPISGHVSLYWYRQALGQGPEFLTYFNYEAQQDKSGLPNDRFSAERPEGSISTLTIQRTEQRDSAMYRCASSSRLRDGYEQYFGPGTRLTVT.

The V and J genes are TRBV18 and TRBJ2-7, with 7 bases identical to TRBD2. J lost 7 bases, V lost 7 bases, and 4 bases had no gene match. This CDR3 is built from 11 residues. The germline gives CDR1 KGHSH, CDR2 LQKENI. The CDR3 is CASLAGGEQYF. The CDR3 DNA sequence: TGTGCCAGCTTAGCCGGGGGGGAGCAGTACTTC.

The chain combines TRBV5-4 with TRBJ1-6; the match to TRBD1 covers 8 bases. The germline V gene has CDR1 SGHNT and CDR2 YYREEE (reference sequence). V was pared by 1 base and J by 5 bases, with 8 bases of the junction left unmatched. CDR3 length: 17 residues. The CDR3 spells CASSLLTGVGHNSPLHF. In DNA, the CDR3 is TGTGCCAGCAGCTTGTTGACAGGGGTTGGCCATAATTCACCCCTCCACTTT.

The chain links TRBV6-5 to TRBJ1-1, with D tentatively TRBD1 (6 bases). V lost 9 bases and J lost 0, with 11 bases in between. The germline CDR1 and CDR2 sequences are MNHEY and SVGAGI. This CDR3 region has 13 residues. The CDR3 DNA reads TGTGCCAGTCAATACAGGGTGAACACTGAAGCTTTCTTT. It translates to CASQYRVNTEAFF.

This clone has a single count. J is TRBJ1-5 and V is TRBV7-9; no clear D. With 6 bases removed from V and 6 bases from J, the gap between germline ends came to 12 bases. The CDR3 covers 13 residues. CDR1 and CDR2 (germline): SEHNR, FQNEAQ (reference sequence). Here the CDR3 DNA reads TGTGCCAGCAGTCCTGGTCGGGGTCAGCCCCAGCATTTT. Protein sequence: CASSPGRGQPQHF.

The chain links TRBV20-1 to TRBJ2-3, with 8 bases lining up with TRBD2. This CDR3 spans 13 amino acids. CDR1 is DFQATT, CDR2 SNEGSKA, per germline (reference sequence). J lost 5 bases, V lost 3 bases, and 4 bases had no gene match. The CDR3 is CSASAGGGDTQYF. DNA of the CDR3: TGCAGTGCTAGTGCGGGAGGAGGAGATACGCAGTATTTT.

The rearrangement uses TRBV7-9 and TRBJ1-3; D is unresolved. CDR1 SEHNR and CDR2 FQNEAQ come from the germline V gene (reference sequence). V dropped 5 bases and J dropped 4 bases, with 18 bases sitting between them. The CDR3 consists of 16 residues. As DNA, the CDR3 is TGTGCCAGCAGCCCAAGTTTCCCCCGGAGGGGAAACACCATATATTTT. Translated, it gives CASSPSFPRRGNTIYF.

V usage is TRBV15 and J usage is TRBJ1-5; TRBD1 might be the D (5 bases). There are 16 residues in the CDR3. The V end was cut by 5 bases, the J end by 3 bases, with 17 bases between. CDR1 and CDR2 (germline): LNHNV, YYDKDF (reference sequence). Here the CDR3 DNA reads TGTGCCACCAGCTTGGCAAAACAGGTTTTCAATCAGCCCCAGCATTTT. Protein product: CATSLAKQVFNQPQHF. Full variable domain (remainder filled in from reference TRBV15 and TRBJ1-5): DAMVIQNPRYQVTQFGKPVTLSCSQTLNHNVMYWYQQKSSQAPKLLFHYYDKDFNNEADTPDNFQSRRPNTSFCFLDIRSPGLGDTAMYLCATSLAKQVFNQPQHFGDGTRLSIL.

The chain has TRBV18 and TRBJ2-5; 8 nucleotides align to TRBD2. Germline CDR1 and CDR2: KGHSH and LQKENI. CDR3 length: 16 residues. V shed 2 bases and J 5 bases; nucleotides not matched to a gene: 10. CDR3 loop: CASSPATGTRGETQYF. The CDR3 DNA sequence: TGTGCCAGCTCACCAGCCACTGGGACTAGGGGGGAGACCCAGTACTTC.

V and J are TRBV29-1 and TRBJ1-2; 12 bases are shared with TRBD1. V gave up 0 bases and J gave up 8 bases; unmatched junction bases: 4. The germline gives CDR1 SQVTM, CDR2 ANQGSEA. CDR3 length: 14 amino acids. The CDR3 loop is CSVEEGTGGVGYTF. For the CDR3, the DNA is TGCAGCGTTGAAGAGGGGACAGGGGGCGTAGGCTACACCTTC. The full variable domain, rest sourced from reference TRBV29-1 and TRBJ1-2, is SAVISQKPSRDICQRGTSLTIQCQVDSQVTMMFWYRQQPGQSLTLIATANQGSEATYESGFVIDKFPISRPNLTFSTLTVSNMSPEDSSIYLCSVEEGTGGVGYTFGSGTRLTVV.